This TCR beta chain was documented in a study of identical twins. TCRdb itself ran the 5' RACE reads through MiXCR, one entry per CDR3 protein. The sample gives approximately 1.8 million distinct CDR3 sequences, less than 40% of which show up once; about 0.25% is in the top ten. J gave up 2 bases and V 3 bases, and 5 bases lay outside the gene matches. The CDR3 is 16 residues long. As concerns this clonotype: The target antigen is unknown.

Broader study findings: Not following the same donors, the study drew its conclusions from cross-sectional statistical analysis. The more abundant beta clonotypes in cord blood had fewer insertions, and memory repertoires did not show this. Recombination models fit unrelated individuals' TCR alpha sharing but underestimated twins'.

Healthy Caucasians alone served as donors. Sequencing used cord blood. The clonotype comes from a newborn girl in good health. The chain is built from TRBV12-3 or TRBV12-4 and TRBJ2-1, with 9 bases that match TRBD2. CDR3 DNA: TGTGCCAGCAGTTTCTTAGCGGGAGTACCCTACAATGAGCAGTTCTTC. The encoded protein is CASSFLAGVPYNEQFF.